The entry below describes one T cell receptor beta chain. No antigen is known for it. These data come from a study of T cell clones after liver transplantation. Study summary: Post-transplant blood was tracked for graft-donor-reactive T cell clones identified in a pre-transplant mixed lymphocyte reaction.

Libraries were prepared by immunoSEQ multiplex PCR; TCRdb keeps only in-frame clonotypes and omits some of them. The sample lists some 60,000 clones, about two thirds occurring once. The study, taken as a whole, reports: Rather than being deleted, graft donor-reactive T cells may have moved into the graft.

In germline, CDR1 is SGHRS, CDR2 YFSETQ. The CDR3 loop spans 13 amino acids. The V end was cut by 2 bases, the J end by 1 base, with 6 bases between. Unstimulated PBMCs were sorted into CD3+CD4+ and CD3+CD8+ populations. The chain recombines TRBV5-1 with TRBJ1-1; D ambiguous. The sequence was obtained from a human donor who received a liver transplant. The input for sequencing was CD4+ T cells from blood, taken before liver transplant. Written as DNA, the CDR3 is TGCGCCAGCAGCTTTGTACAGAACACTGAAGCTTTCTTT. Residues: CASSFVQNTEAFF.